A selection of T cell receptor beta chains follows, all from one sample in a study of naive and memory T cell subsets. TCRdb reprocessed the UMI-ligation and nested PCR reads with MiXCR, giving one entry per CDR3 protein. This table has under 150,000 distinct CDR3 sequences, approximately 18% appearing once. The sequencing input was naive CD8+ T cells from blood. The source is a human donor in good health. The CDR3 runs from the conserved cysteine through the conserved F or W. Fields, in order: J gene, clone size, V gene, D gene, CDR3 protein, CDR3 DNA. A D gene is named only where the DNA matches it firmly. Expanded clones get a size class; other rows say once, few or many, or leave the size out.

J gene: TRBJ2-5; clone size: NA; V gene: TRBV4-1; D gene: NA; CDR3 protein: CATSAYGGNYQETQYF; CDR3 DNA: TGCGCCACATCAGCATACGGGGGAAATTACCAAGAGACCCAGTACTTC
J gene: TRBJ2-1; clone size: NA; V gene: TRBV29-1; D gene: NA; CDR3 protein: CSALSGAGSYNEQFF; CDR3 DNA: TGCAGCGCCTTGTCCGGGGCAGGCTCCTACAATGAGCAGTTCTTC
J gene: TRBJ1-2; clone size: few; V gene: TRBV7-9; D gene: NA; CDR3 protein: CASSEGYGYTF; CDR3 DNA: TGTGCCAGCAGCGAGGGATATGGCTACACCTTC
J gene: TRBJ2-6; clone size: few; V gene: TRBV15; D gene: NA; CDR3 protein: CATASGANVLTF; CDR3 DNA: TGTGCCACTGCCTCTGGGGCCAACGTCCTGACTTTC
J gene: TRBJ2-7; clone size: NA; V gene: TRBV7-6; D gene: NA; CDR3 protein: CASSRGAGLSYEQYF; CDR3 DNA: TGTGCCAGCAGTCGTGGGGCGGGCTTATCCTACGAGCAGTACTTC
J gene: TRBJ2-7; clone size: NA; V gene: TRBV4-3; D gene: NA; CDR3 protein: CASSQDSDRAYEQYF; CDR3 DNA: TGCGCCAGCAGCCAAGATAGCGACAGAGCCTACGAGCAGTACTTC
J gene: TRBJ2-1; clone size: NA; V gene: TRBV24-1; D gene: TRBD1; CDR3 protein: CATSDTSGQLNNEQFF; CDR3 DNA: TGTGCCACCAGTGATACGTCGGGACAGCTAAACAATGAGCAGTTCTTC
J gene: TRBJ2-1; clone size: once; V gene: TRBV6-5; D gene: NA; CDR3 protein: CASSYSSGQSYNEQFF; CDR3 DNA: TGTGCCAGCAGTTACTCGAGCGGTCAGTCTTACAATGAGCAGTTCTTC
J gene: TRBJ2-6; clone size: NA; V gene: TRBV9; D gene: NA; CDR3 protein: CASSPLGDGANVLTF; CDR3 DNA: TGTGCCAGCAGCCCCCTGGGGGATGGGGCCAACGTCCTGACTTTC
J gene: TRBJ1-1; clone size: many; V gene: TRBV30; D gene: NA; CDR3 protein: CAWSVVDRWNTEAFF; CDR3 DNA: TGTGCCTGGAGTGTGGTTGACAGGTGGAACACTGAAGCTTTCTTT
J gene: TRBJ1-1; clone size: NA; V gene: TRBV2; D gene: NA; CDR3 protein: CASSEAKEGNWDTEAFF; CDR3 DNA: TGTGCCAGCAGTGAAGCGAAAGAAGGTAATTGGGACACTGAAGCTTTCTTT
J gene: TRBJ2-7; clone size: few; V gene: TRBV5-8; D gene: NA; CDR3 protein: CASSLDHTSYEQYF; CDR3 DNA: TGTGCCAGCAGCTTGGATCACACCTCCTACGAGCAGTACTTC
J gene: TRBJ2-5; clone size: many; V gene: TRBV18; D gene: NA; CDR3 protein: CASSPPGQETQYF; CDR3 DNA: TGTGCCAGCTCACCACCGGGGCAGGAGACCCAGTACTTC
J gene: TRBJ2-3; clone size: NA; V gene: TRBV5-6; D gene: TRBD2; CDR3 protein: CASSLETSGRADTQYF; CDR3 DNA: TGTGCCAGCAGCTTGGAGACTAGCGGGAGGGCCGATACGCAGTATTTT
J gene: TRBJ2-7; clone size: NA; V gene: TRBV7-6; D gene: TRBD2; CDR3 protein: CASSRGTSGRAEEQYF; CDR3 DNA: TGTGCCAGCAGCCGAGGGACTAGCGGGAGGGCCGAAGAGCAGTACTTC
J gene: TRBJ2-1; clone size: NA; V gene: TRBV5-1; D gene: TRBD2; CDR3 protein: CASSFPAGVYDNEQFF; CDR3 DNA: TGCGCCAGCAGCTTCCCAGCGGGAGTCTATGACAATGAGCAGTTCTTC
J gene: TRBJ2-7; clone size: once; V gene: TRBV6-2/TRBV6-3; D gene: NA; CDR3 protein: CASSHWDIPSREQYF; CDR3 DNA: TGTGCCAGCAGCCACTGGGACATTCCGTCTAGGGAGCAGTACTTC
J gene: TRBJ2-7; clone size: NA; V gene: TRBV12-3/TRBV12-4; D gene: NA; CDR3 protein: CASSLAHGPDEQYF; CDR3 DNA: TGTGCCAGCAGTTTAGCGCACGGGCCCGACGAGCAGTACTTC
J gene: TRBJ2-7; clone size: many; V gene: TRBV6-2/TRBV6-3; D gene: TRBD2; CDR3 protein: CASSYTGGYEQYF; CDR3 DNA: TGTGCCAGCAGTTACACGGGGGGCTACGAGCAGTACTTC
J gene: TRBJ1-1; clone size: few; V gene: TRBV7-6; D gene: TRBD1; CDR3 protein: CASSLLGTGYTEAFF; CDR3 DNA: TGTGCCAGCAGCTTACTGGGGACAGGGTACACTGAAGCTTTCTTT
J gene: TRBJ1-5; clone size: NA; V gene: TRBV19; D gene: TRBD1; CDR3 protein: CASSKGQGGLQPQHF; CDR3 DNA: TGTGCCAGTAGTAAAGGACAGGGAGGGCTCCAGCCCCAGCATTTT
J gene: TRBJ2-7; clone size: NA; V gene: TRBV29-1; D gene: TRBD2; CDR3 protein: CSVELAGALNYEQYF; CDR3 DNA: TGCAGCGTAGAATTAGCGGGAGCCCTCAACTACGAGCAGTACTTC
J gene: TRBJ2-2; clone size: few; V gene: TRBV6-5; D gene: TRBD1; CDR3 protein: CASSLTGDRNTGELFF; CDR3 DNA: TGTGCCAGCAGTTTAACAGGGGACCGGAACACCGGGGAGCTGTTTTTT
J gene: TRBJ1-5; clone size: NA; V gene: TRBV27; D gene: NA; CDR3 protein: CASSLWASNQPQHF; CDR3 DNA: TGTGCCAGCAGTCTATGGGCTAGCAATCAGCCCCAGCATTTT
J gene: TRBJ2-1; clone size: NA; V gene: TRBV7-3; D gene: NA; CDR3 protein: CASSLGLGDEQFF; CDR3 DNA: TGTGCCAGCAGCTTAGGGCTAGGCGATGAGCAGTTCTTC